These T cell receptor beta chains were read from a single sample in a study of blood T cells in healthy people across ages. TCRdb re-analysed the 5' RACE reads in MiXCR, keeping a single row per CDR3 protein. The profile shows more than 1,000,000 distinct CDR3 sequences, under 30% of them singletons. These data were also reused for a study on T cells of mothers and their children.

Sequencing used blood. The origin of the receptors is a girl aged 2-10 years in good health. CDR3s include the opening cysteine and the closing phenylalanine or tryptophan. A D gene is named only where the DNA matches it firmly. Only some rows state a clone size, as once, few, many or a class for expanded clones.

clone_size,d_call,v_call,j_call,cdr3_aa,cdr3_nt
.,.,TRBV28,TRBJ2-7,CASSNQLGTEQYF,TGTGCCAGCAGTAACCAATTAGGGACAGAGCAGTACTTC
few,.,TRBV15,TRBJ2-7,CATSRDLQIGNEQYF,TGTGCCACCAGCAGAGATCTGCAGATAGGGAACGAGCAGTACTTC
few,TRBD1,TRBV2,TRBJ1-4,CATHQRDRGREKLFF,TGTGCCACTCATCAGAGGGACAGGGGTCGAGAAAAACTGTTTTTT
.,TRBD1,TRBV7-3,TRBJ2-4,CASSFLRQGRRNIQYF,TGTGCCAGCAGCTTCCTCAGACAGGGTAGAAGGAACATTCAGTACTTC
.,.,TRBV29-1,TRBJ2-5,CSVERGGLQGVETQYF,TGCAGCGTTGAAAGGGGGGGACTTCAGGGAGTAGAGACCCAGTACTTC
.,TRBD2,TRBV28,TRBJ2-5,CASGDRLRGGSVLWEQYF,TGTGCCAGCGGGGACCGACTTCGGGGCGGGAGTGTCCTATGGGAGCAGTACTTC
few,.,TRBV19,TRBJ2-2,CASSTEGVAGELFF,TGTGCCAGTAGTACAGAGGGGGTGGCCGGGGAGCTGTTTTTT
few,.,TRBV29-1,TRBJ2-6,CSVQFSGADVLTF,TGCAGCGTACAGTTCTCTGGGGCCGACGTCCTGACTTTC
.,.,TRBV2,TRBJ2-1,CASSEALRNAEQFF,TGTGCCAGCAGTGAAGCGCTTCGGAATGCTGAGCAGTTCTTC
few,.,TRBV7-2,TRBJ1-4,CASSRSGQFNEKLFF,TGTGCCAGCAGCCGATCTGGACAGTTTAATGAAAAACTGTTTTTT
.,.,TRBV20-1,TRBJ2-2,CSAPRWSEGTGELFF,TGCAGTGCCCCCCGGTGGAGTGAGGGCACCGGGGAGCTGTTTTTT
.,.,TRBV9,TRBJ1-5,CASSVGGRDQPQHF,TGTGCCAGCAGCGTAGGAGGTCGGGATCAGCCCCAGCATTTT
.,TRBD1,TRBV7-9,TRBJ2-3,CASSFAGQGFTDTQYF,TGTGCCAGCAGCTTCGCGGGACAGGGATTCACAGATACGCAGTATTTT
few,.,TRBV4-2,TRBJ2-1,CASSTGPDYNEQFF,TGTGCCAGCAGCACAGGCCCGGACTACAATGAGCAGTTCTTC
.,.,TRBV7-2,TRBJ1-3,CASSLGGGRSGNTIYF,TGTGCCAGCAGCTTAGGAGGGGGACGCTCTGGAAACACCATATATTTT
.,.,TRBV12-3/TRBV12-4,TRBJ1-2,CASSLDLGRRSYTF,TGTGCCAGCAGTTTAGACCTAGGGCGACGGTCCTACACCTTC
.,.,TRBV7-9,TRBJ2-5,CASSGRIQETQYF,TGTGCCAGCAGCGGGCGGATCCAAGAGACCCAGTACTTC
.,.,TRBV29-1,TRBJ1-2,CSVEDLIFEDEGPYGYTF,TGCAGCGTTGAAGATCTTATTTTTGAGGACGAGGGGCCCTATGGCTACACCTTC
few,TRBD1,TRBV13,TRBJ1-4,CASSLTGDEKLVF,TGTGCCAGCAGCCTAACAGGGGATGAAAAGCTGGTTTTT
.,TRBD2,TRBV5-1,TRBJ2-3,CASSSSGSTADTQYF,TGTGCCAGCAGCTCTAGCGGGAGTACAGCAGATACGCAGTATTTT
.,.,TRBV12-3/TRBV12-4,TRBJ2-7,CASSFWGAYEQYF,TGTGCCAGCAGTTTTTGGGGGGCCTACGAGCAGTACTTC
.,.,TRBV14,TRBJ2-5,CASSQWGTGPGQETQYF,TGTGCCAGCAGCCAATGGGGCACGGGGCCGGGCCAAGAGACCCAGTACTTC
few,.,TRBV28,TRBJ2-1,CASSLRASTGNEQFF,TGTGCCAGCAGTTTAAGGGCAAGTACGGGGAATGAGCAGTTCTTC
.,.,TRBV3-1,TRBJ1-5,CASSPAGPHVAQHF,TGTGCCAGCAGCCCGGCTGGACCTCATGTGGCCCAGCATTTT
.,TRBD1,TRBV11-2,TRBJ2-7,CASRSGTGASYEQYF,TGTGCCAGCAGGTCAGGGACAGGGGCTTCCTACGAGCAGTACTTC
many,.,TRBV7-9,TRBJ2-3,CASSFLETDTQYF,TGTGCCAGCAGCTTCCTCGAGACAGATACGCAGTATTTT
.,.,TRBV10-3,TRBJ1-5,CAISESQHQPQHF,TGTGCCATCAGTGAGTCGCAACATCAGCCCCAGCATTTT
few,TRBD1,TRBV6-6,TRBJ1-1,CAGSRQGSNTEAFF,TGTGCCGGCAGCCGACAGGGTTCGAACACTGAAGCTTTCTTT
few,.,TRBV29-1,TRBJ2-7,CSVAAEVQYF,TGCAGCGTTGCGGCGGAGGTGCAGTACTTC
.,TRBD2,TRBV4-1,TRBJ2-1,CASSQASGRNNEQLF,TGCGCCAGCAGCCAAGCTAGCGGGAGAAACAATGAGCAGCTCTTC
.,.,TRBV10-3,TRBJ2-3,CAITGGHFTDTQYF,TGTGCCATCACGGGGGGCCATTTCACAGATACGCAGTATTTT
few,.,TRBV5-1,TRBJ2-1,CASSLEWGFRGVNEQFF,TGCGCCAGCAGCTTGGAATGGGGCTTCAGGGGCGTGAATGAGCAGTTCTTC
few,TRBD2,TRBV7-7,TRBJ2-1,CASSLGTSGGLDSYNEQFF,TGTGCTAGCAGCTTAGGGACTAGCGGGGGGTTAGACTCCTACAATGAGCAGTTCTTC
few,.,TRBV15,TRBJ2-1,CATSTTWNFYNEQFF,TGTGCCACCAGCACAACCTGGAACTTCTACAATGAGCAGTTCTTC
.,.,TRBV12-3/TRBV12-4,TRBJ1-1,CASSFGPELNTEAFF,TGTGCCAGCAGTTTCGGCCCAGAATTGAACACTGAAGCTTTCTTT
.,TRBD2,TRBV14,TRBJ2-3,CASSRLAGGPTDTQYF,TGTGCCAGCAGCCGACTAGCGGGGGGGCCGACAGATACGCAGTATTTT
.,TRBD2,TRBV24-1,TRBJ2-5,CATSGGAEETQYF,TGTGCCACCAGCGGGGGGGCCGAAGAGACCCAGTACTTC
.,.,TRBV10-3,TRBJ2-3,CAISESWEFTDTQYF,TGTGCCATCAGTGAGTCATGGGAATTCACAGATACGCAGTATTTT
many,TRBD1,TRBV4-1,TRBJ2-5,CASSRPNRGETQYF,TGCGCCAGCAGCCGACCCAACAGGGGGGAGACCCAGTACTTC
.,.,TRBV7-2,TRBJ2-4,CASSLVGLSIQYF,TGTGCCAGCAGCTTAGTCGGTCTTTCCATTCAGTACTTC
few,.,TRBV27,TRBJ1-2,CASRGETEANYGYTF,TGTGCCAGCAGAGGAGAAACTGAAGCTAACTATGGCTACACCTTC
.,.,TRBV28,TRBJ1-1,CASSPWTRSPSEAFF,TGTGCCAGCAGTCCGTGGACCCGATCTCCCTCTGAAGCTTTCTTT
.,.,TRBV27,TRBJ2-7,CASHGTYSYEQYF,TGTGCCAGCCATGGGACTTACTCCTACGAGCAGTACTTC
few,.,TRBV7-9,TRBJ2-1,CASSPSRDYNEQFF,TGTGCCAGCAGCCCAAGCCGGGACTACAATGAGCAGTTCTTC